This T cell receptor (beta chain) is from a study of vaccination and CD4 T cells after COVID-19. Treatment noted: roughly 11-day PBMC culture with coronavirus spike peptide pools or control peptides (ViraFEST assay). With the Oncomine TCR Beta short-read assay, DNA from cultured CD4+ T cells was sequenced. TCRdb processed the PCR reads anew with MiXCR; each CDR3 protein has one entry. This sample carries several thousand distinct CDR3 sequences, around two thirds of them seen once, and the ten largest clones take 47%. CDR1 is SGHTA and CDR2 is FQGNSA in the germline V gene. V was clipped by 2 bases and J by 7 bases; unmatched bases: 12. This CDR3 comprises 17 residues. With respect to this clonotype: No antigen is known for it.

Specimen: CD4+ T cells from blood, cultured in vitro. The chain links TRBV7-2 to TRBJ2-2; TRBD1 agrees at 8 bases. This receptor was identified in a human donor who had recovered from COVID-19. CDR3: CASSLIIGTGLHGELFF. The CDR3 DNA reads as TGTGCCAGCAGCTTAATAATTGGGACAGGACTTCACGGGGAGCTGTTTTTT.